This TCR beta chain was sequenced during a study of T cell responses to AZD1222 COVID-19 vaccine (dated by TCRdb to 2020 to 2022). Regarding the research as a whole: AZD1222 recipients given second doses at about 4 weeks or at about 12 weeks were pooled, since spike-specific TCR depth and breadth were not found to differ between the two schedules. A total of 230 to 250 trial participants underwent TCR sequencing, of whom nearly 210 received two doses of AZD1222 and 26 received two doses of the MenACWY control vaccine. Trial participants were enrolled into age subgroups of 18-55, 56-69 and 70-plus years, which contained around 150, 29 and 61 TCR-sequenced participants, respectively. Study-wide conclusions, independent of this receptor: Participants were mostly white British and included more females than males, and it was suggested by the authors that clonal diversity may have been underestimated. Only five or six AZD1222 recipients were SARS-CoV-2 seropositive at baseline, limiting conclusions about previously exposed vaccinees. Epitopes outside the regions mutated in the B.1.351 and B.1.1.7 variants were reportedly recognized by nearly half of the unique spike-specific TCRs. No day 14 peak-response samples were available, so repertoires were characterized only after the peak T cell response. A significant rise in spike-specific TCR breadth and depth was observed after two AZD1222 doses relative to day 0 and relative to MenACWY recipients. The whole spike protein was spanned by vaccine-associated CD4 TCRs, and dominant responses were seen in regions 160-218 and 743-854. The 56-69-year group was small, and its depth increase did not reach significance, likely because of low power.

The CDR3 regions of human TCRbeta chains were analyzed by immunosequencing. As for the original processing: Repertoire TCRs were checked for matches against a reference library of SARS-CoV-2-specific TCRs that had been generated using the MIRA antigen-specificity platform. Breadth was defined as the fraction of unique TCRs that were SARS-CoV-2-associated. Depth was defined as the fraction of total T cells that were SARS-CoV-2-associated. Each spike-specific TCR was assigned to its reactive spike region and to a CD4 or CD8 class using the MIRA data. Log10-transformed breadth and depth values were compared by one-way ANOVA with Sidak's multiple comparisons tests. TCRdb carries this immuneACCESS record with in-frame sequences only. Its versions omit some clonotypes, under half of them owing to an unresolved V gene in the studies checked, with the rest unexplained. The DNA gave D and trimming, while V, J and clone size come from that table. For this sample the table gives fewer than 110,000 clones, of which around 90% were detected only once. Of the sample, roughly 7% falls within the top ten clones.

Reading the label with the study, this specimen's time point is: baseline before first vaccination. The vaccinee samples were drawn from two UK trials, COV001 and COV002, one of which was a single-blind randomized controlled phase 2/3 trial testing AZD1222 (ChAdOx1 nCoV-19) in healthy adults. For TCRbeta chain sequencing, PBMC samples from trial participants were taken at day 0 and at day 28 after the second dose. Turning to this clone: No antigen is known for it. The record has no base qualities; no much larger clone is one base away.

The sample consisted of peripheral blood, taken on day 0 of AZD1222 vaccination. The receptor was derived from an adult in good health.

DNA sequence: TGCGCCAGCAGTCAGAGGGGAGGGCCCGGTACGCAGTATTTT. This sequence encodes CASSQRGGPGTQYF. In this chain, TRBV5-1 is recombined with TRBJ2-3; TRBD2 lines up with 7 middle nucleotides. Sequences SGHRS (CDR1) and YFSETQ (CDR2) are obtained from the germline V gene. Trimming accounts for 5 bases at V and 8 bases at J, while the number of junction bases matched to no gene is 11. Including cysteine and phenylalanine, the CDR3 has 14 amino acids. Just the 42-base CDR3 DNA is kept, in frame starting at base 1.